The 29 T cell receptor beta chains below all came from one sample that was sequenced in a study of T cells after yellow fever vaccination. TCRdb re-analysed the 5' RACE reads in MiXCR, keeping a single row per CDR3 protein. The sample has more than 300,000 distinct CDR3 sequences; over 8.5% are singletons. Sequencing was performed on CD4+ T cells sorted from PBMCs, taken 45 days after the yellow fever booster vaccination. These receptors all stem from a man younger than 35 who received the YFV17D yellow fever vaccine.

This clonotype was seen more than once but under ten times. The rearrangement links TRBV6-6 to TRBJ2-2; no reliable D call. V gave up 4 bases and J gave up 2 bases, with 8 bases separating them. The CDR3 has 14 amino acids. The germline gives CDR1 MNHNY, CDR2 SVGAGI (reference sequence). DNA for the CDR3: TGTGCCAGCAGTTCCCCACTAAACACCGGGGAGCTGTTTTTT. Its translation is CASSSPLNTGELFF.

In nucleotides, the CDR3 is TGTGCCAGCAGCTTAGCGGGGGAGCAGACCCAGTACTTC. It translates to CASSLAGEQTQYF. V usage is TRBV5-6 and J usage is TRBJ2-5, with 8 bases identical to TRBD2. The V gene end was trimmed by 2 bases and the J gene end by 6 bases; junction bases not matched to a gene: 3. The CDR3 loop spans 13 amino acids. In germline, CDR1 is SGHDT, CDR2 YYEEEE.

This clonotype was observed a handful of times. The CDR3 region is CASSQGRNPTNEQFF. CDR3 nucleotides: TGTGCCAGCAGCCAGGGGCGGAACCCTACAAATGAGCAGTTCTTC. The chain uses TRBV14 and TRBJ2-1; perhaps TRBD1 as D (5 bases). The V gene lost 3 bases and the J gene lost 7 bases, with 16 bases spanning the gap. The CDR3 spans 15 residues. The V gene's germline CDR1 is SGHDN and CDR2 FVKESK.

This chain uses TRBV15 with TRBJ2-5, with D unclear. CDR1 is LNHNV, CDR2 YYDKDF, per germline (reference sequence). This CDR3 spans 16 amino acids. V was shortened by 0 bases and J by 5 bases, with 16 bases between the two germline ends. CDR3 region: CATSRDRARSAETQYF. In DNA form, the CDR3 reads TGTGCCACCAGCAGAGATAGGGCTAGATCGGCGGAGACCCAGTACTTC.

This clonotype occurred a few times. The CDR3 DNA follows: TGTGCCTGGAGTCGGGGGAGACAAGAGACCCAGTACTTC. Translated: CAWSRGRQETQYF. V and J are TRBV30 and TRBJ2-5; tentative D call: TRBD2 (6 bases). The CDR3 spans 13 residues. V was clipped by 2 bases and J by 2 bases, with 9 bases between them. Germline V lookup: CDR1 GTSNPN, CDR2 SVGIG (reference sequence). Variable domain in full (rest from reference TRBV30 and TRBJ2-5): SQTIHQWPATLVQPVGSPLSLECTVEGTSNPNLYWYRQAAGRGLQLLFYSVGIGQISSEVPQNLSASRPQDRQFILSSKKLLLSDSGFYLCAWSRGRQETQYFGPGTRLLVL.

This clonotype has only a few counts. Here the CDR3 reads CASSLSPQMRNIQYF. The CDR3 region has the DNA TGTGCCAGCAGCTTAAGTCCCCAGATGAGAAACATTCAGTACTTC. The chain joins TRBV7-2 to TRBJ2-4; unclear D gene. The CDR3 has 15 residues. Germline CDR1 reads SGHTA; CDR2 reads FQGNSA. The V gene lost 2 bases and the J gene lost 6 bases, with 14 bases spanning the gap.

CDR3: CSVEAQDTQYF. DNA for the CDR3: TGCAGCGTTGAAGCCCAGGATACGCAGTATTTT. The rearrangement uses TRBV29-1 and TRBJ2-3; D gene ambiguous. This CDR3 is built from 11 residues. Trimming shortened V by 1 base and J by 6 bases, and 5 bases separated the two germline ends. The germline gives CDR1 SQVTM, CDR2 ANQGSEA.

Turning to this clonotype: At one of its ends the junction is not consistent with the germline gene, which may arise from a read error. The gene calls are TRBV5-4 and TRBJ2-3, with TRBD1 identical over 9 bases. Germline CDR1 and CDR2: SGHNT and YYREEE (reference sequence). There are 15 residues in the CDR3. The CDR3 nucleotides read TGTGCCAGCAGTTTGGGGGGACAGGGAGCAGATACGCAGTATTTT. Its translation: CASSLGGQGADTQYF.

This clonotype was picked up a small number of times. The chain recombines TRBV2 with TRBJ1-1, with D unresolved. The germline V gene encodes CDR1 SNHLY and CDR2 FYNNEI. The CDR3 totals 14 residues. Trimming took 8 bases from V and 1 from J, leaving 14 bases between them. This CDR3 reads CASGKTAGNTEAFF. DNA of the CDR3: TGTGCCAGCGGCAAGACCGCGGGGAACACTGAAGCTTTCTTT.

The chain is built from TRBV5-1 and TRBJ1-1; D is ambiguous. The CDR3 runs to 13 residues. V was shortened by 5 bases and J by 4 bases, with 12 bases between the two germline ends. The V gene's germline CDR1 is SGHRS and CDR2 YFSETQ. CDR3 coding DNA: TGCGCCAGCAGAGATGGTTGGGGCACTGAAGCTTTCTTT. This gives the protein CASRDGWGTEAFF.

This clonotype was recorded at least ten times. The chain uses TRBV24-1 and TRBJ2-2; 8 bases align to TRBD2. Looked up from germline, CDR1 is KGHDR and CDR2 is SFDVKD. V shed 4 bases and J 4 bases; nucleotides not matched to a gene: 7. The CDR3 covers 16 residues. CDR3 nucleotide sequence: TGTGCCACCAGTGACTCCTTCGGGGGGGTCACCGGGGAGCTGTTTTTT. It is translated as CATSDSFGGVTGELFF.

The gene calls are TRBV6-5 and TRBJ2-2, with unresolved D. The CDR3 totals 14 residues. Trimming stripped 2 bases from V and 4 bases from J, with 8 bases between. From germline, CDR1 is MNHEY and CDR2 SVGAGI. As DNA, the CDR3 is TGTGCCAGCAGTTACAGGGCAGGCACCGGGGAGCTGTTTTTT. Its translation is CASSYRAGTGELFF.

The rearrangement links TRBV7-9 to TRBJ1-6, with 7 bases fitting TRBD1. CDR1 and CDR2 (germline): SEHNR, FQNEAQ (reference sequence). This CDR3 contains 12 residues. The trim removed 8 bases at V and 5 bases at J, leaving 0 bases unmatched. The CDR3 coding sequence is TGTGCCAGCGGACAGGATAATTCACCCCTCCACTTT. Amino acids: CASGQDNSPLHF. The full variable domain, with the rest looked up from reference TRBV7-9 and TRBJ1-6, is DTGVSQNPRHKITKRGQNVTFRCDPISEHNRLYWYRQTLGQGPEFLTYFQNEAQLEKSRLLSDRFSAERPKGSFSTLEIQRTEQGDSAMYLCASGQDNSPLHFGNGTRLTVT.

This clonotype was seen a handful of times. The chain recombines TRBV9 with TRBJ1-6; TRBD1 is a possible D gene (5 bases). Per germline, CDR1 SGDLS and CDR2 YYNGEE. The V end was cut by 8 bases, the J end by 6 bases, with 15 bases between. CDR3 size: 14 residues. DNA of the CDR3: TGTGCCAGTACCCGGGACGCAGCTAATTCACCCCTCCACTTT. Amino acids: CASTRDAANSPLHF.

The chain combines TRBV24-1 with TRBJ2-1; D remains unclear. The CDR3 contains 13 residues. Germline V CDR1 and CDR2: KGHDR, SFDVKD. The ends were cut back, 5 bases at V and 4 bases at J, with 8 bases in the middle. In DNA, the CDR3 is TGTGCCACCAGTGCCGCAGGATACAATGAGCAGTTCTTC. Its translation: CATSAAGYNEQFF.

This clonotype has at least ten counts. CDR3 bases: TGTGCCAGCAGTCTACACACCCTAACTAGCGTACAGCAGTACGTC. Translated: CASSLHTLTSVQQYV. The chain is built from TRBV2 and TRBJ2-7, with 7 positions matching TRBD2. The CDR3 covers 15 residues. Germline CDR1 and CDR2: SNHLY and FYNNEI. Unmatched junction bases numbered 15, after V lost 5 bases and J lost 8 bases.

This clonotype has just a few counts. The CDR3 protein is CAINRSGANVLTF. The DNA for the CDR3 is TGTGCCATCAACCGGTCTGGGGCCAACGTCCTGACTTTC. This chain joins TRBV10-3 and TRBJ2-6; D not certain. Trimming pared 7 bases from V and 1 base from J, leaving 5 bases between. Germline V gene data show CDR1 as ENHRY and CDR2 as SYGVKD. The CDR3 has 13 amino acids.

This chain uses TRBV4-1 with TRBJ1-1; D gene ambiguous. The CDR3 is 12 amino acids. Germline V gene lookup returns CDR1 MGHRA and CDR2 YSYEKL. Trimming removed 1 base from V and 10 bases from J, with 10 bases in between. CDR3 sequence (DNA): TGCGCCAGCAGCCAAGGGTCGCGCGGAGCTTTCTTT. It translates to CASSQGSRGAFF.

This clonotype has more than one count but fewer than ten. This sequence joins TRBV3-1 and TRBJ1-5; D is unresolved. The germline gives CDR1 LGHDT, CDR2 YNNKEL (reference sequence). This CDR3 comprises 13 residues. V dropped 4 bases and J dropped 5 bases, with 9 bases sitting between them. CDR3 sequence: CASSPRVHQPQHF. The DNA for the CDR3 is TGTGCCAGCAGCCCACGGGTCCATCAGCCCCAGCATTTT. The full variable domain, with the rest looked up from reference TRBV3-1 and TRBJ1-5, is DTAVSQTPKYLVTQMGNDKSIKCEQNLGHDTMYWYKQDSKKFLKIMFSYNNKELIINETVPNRFSPKSPDKAHLNLHINSLELGDSAVYFCASSPRVHQPQHFGDGTRLSIL.

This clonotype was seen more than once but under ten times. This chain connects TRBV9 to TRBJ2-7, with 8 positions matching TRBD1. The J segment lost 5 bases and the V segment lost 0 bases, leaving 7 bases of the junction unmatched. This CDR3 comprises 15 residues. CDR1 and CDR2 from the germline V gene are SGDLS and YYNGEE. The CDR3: CASSVAPDRVDEQYF. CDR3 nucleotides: TGTGCCAGCAGCGTAGCCCCGGACAGGGTCGACGAGCAGTACTTC.

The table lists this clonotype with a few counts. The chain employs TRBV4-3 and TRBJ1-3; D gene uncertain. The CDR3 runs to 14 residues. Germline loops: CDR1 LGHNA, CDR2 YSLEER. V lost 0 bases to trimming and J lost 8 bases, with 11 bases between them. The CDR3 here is CASSQELAGDTIYF. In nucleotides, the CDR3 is TGCGCCAGCAGCCAAGAGCTCGCCGGGGACACCATATATTTT.

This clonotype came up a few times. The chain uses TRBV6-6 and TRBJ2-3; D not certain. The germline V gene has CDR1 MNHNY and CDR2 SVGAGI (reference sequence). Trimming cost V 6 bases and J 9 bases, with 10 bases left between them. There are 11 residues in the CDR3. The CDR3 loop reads CASRTHTTQYF. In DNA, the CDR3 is TGTGCCAGCAGGACACACACAACGCAGTATTTT.

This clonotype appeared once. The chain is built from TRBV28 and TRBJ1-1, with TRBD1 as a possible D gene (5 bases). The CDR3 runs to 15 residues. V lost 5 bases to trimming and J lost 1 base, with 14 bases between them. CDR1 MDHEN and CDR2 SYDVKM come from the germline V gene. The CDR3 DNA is TGTGCCAGCAGTCTCCTTCCAGGGAGGAACACTGAAGCTTTCTTT. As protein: CASSLLPGRNTEAFF.

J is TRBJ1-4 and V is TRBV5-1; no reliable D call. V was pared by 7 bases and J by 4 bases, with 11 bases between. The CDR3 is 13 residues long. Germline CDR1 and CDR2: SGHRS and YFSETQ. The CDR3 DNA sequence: TGCGCCAGCTCAGCCGGGGTTAATGAAAAACTGTTTTTT. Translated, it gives CASSAGVNEKLFF.

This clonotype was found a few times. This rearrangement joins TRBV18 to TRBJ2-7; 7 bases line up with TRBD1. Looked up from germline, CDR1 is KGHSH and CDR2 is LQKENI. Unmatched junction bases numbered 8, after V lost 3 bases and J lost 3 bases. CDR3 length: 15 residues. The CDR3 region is CASSPVAGGVYEQYF. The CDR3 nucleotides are TGTGCCAGCTCACCGGTGGCAGGGGGTGTCTACGAGCAGTACTTC.

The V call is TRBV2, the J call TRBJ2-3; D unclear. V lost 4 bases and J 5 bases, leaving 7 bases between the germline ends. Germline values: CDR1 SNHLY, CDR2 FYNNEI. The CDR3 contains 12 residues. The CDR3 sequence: CASSVVVDTQYF. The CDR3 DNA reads TGTGCCAGCAGTGTCGTTGTAGATACGCAGTATTTT. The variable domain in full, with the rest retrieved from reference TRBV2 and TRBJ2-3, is EPEVTQTPSHQVTQMGQEVILRCVPISNHLYFYWYRQILGQKVEFLVSFYNNEISEKSEIFDDQFSVERPDGSNFTLKIRSTKLEDSAMYFCASSVVVDTQYFGPGTRLTVL.

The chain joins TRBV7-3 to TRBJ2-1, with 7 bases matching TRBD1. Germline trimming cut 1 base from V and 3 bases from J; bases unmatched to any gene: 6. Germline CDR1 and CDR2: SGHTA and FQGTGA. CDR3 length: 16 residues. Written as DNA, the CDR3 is TGTGCCAGCAGCTTAATGAGGGACAGCTTCTACAATGAGCAGTTCTTC. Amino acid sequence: CASSLMRDSFYNEQFF.

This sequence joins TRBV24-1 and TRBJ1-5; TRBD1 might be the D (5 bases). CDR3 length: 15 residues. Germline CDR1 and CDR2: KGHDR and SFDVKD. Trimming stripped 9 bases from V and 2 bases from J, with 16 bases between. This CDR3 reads CATAGPTGGNQPQHF. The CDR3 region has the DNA TGTGCCACCGCGGGCCCTACAGGTGGCAATCAGCCCCAGCATTTT.

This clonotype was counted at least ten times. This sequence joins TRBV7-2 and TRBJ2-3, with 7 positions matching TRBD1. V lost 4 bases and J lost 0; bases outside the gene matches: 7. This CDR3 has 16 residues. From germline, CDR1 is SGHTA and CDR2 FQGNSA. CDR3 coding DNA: TGTGCCAGCAGCTCTCACGGACAGGAGAGCACAGATACGCAGTATTTT. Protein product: CASSSHGQESTDTQYF.